This T cell receptor (beta chain) emerged from a study of spatial heterogeneity in lung cancer. Study results and caveats: Tumor mutation count correlated with how many alpha and beta TCRs expanded intratumorally.

TCRdb reprocessed the 5' RACE reads via MiXCR and lists one record per CDR3 protein. The table has 10,000 to 11,000 distinct CDR3 sequences, 6% to 8% seen once. In this sample, this clonotype turned up many times. Its antigen remains unidentified. Because the library targeted alpha chains, this beta chain is an off-target read whose size means little. The CDR3 length is 15 residues. Germline CDR1 GTSNPN, CDR2 SVGIG (reference sequence). Trimming removed 0 bases from V and 5 bases from J; junction bases left unmatched: 8. Stated time point: sample taken at primary tumor resection. The origin of this receptor is a female donor with early-stage non-small cell lung cancer. The gene calls are TRBV30 and TRBJ2-5; 8 positions match TRBD2. The material sequenced was lung tumor tissue, taken at surgery. Here the CDR3 reads CAWSVPGLGAETQYF. For the CDR3, the DNA is TGTGCCTGGAGTGTACCGGGACTAGGGGCTGAGACCCAGTACTTC.